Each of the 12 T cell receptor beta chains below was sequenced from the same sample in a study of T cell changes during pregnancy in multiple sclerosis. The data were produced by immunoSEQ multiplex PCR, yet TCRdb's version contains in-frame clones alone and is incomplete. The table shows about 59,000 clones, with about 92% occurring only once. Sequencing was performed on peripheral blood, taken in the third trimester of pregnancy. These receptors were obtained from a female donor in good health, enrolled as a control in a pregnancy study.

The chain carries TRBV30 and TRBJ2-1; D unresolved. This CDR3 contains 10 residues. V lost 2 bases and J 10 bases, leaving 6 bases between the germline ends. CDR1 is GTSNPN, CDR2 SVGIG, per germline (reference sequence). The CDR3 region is CAWSTLEQFF. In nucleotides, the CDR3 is TGTGCCTGGAGTACCCTAGAGCAGTTCTTC.

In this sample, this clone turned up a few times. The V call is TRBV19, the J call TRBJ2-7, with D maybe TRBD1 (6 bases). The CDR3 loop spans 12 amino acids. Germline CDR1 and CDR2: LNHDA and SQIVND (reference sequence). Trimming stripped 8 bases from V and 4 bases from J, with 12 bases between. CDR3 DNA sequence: TGTGCCAGTTCCTCAACAGGGTACGAGCAGTACTTC. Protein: CASSSTGYEQYF.

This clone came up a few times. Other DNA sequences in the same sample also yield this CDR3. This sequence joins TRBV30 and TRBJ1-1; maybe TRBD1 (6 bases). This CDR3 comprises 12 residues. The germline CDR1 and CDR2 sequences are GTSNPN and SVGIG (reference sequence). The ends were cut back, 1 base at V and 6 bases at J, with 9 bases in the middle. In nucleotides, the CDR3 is TGTGCCTGGAGTGCGGGGGGCCCTGAAGCTTTCTTT. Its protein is CAWSAGGPEAFF.

CDR3 region: CASREDFLKQYF. The CDR3 DNA sequence: TGTGCCAGCAGAGAGGATTTCTTGAAGCAGTACTTC. The V and J genes are TRBV2 and TRBJ2-5; D is uncertain. CDR3 length equals 12 residues. V lost 6 bases, J lost 11 bases, and 16 bases lay in between. CDR1 and CDR2 (germline): SNHLY, FYNNEI.

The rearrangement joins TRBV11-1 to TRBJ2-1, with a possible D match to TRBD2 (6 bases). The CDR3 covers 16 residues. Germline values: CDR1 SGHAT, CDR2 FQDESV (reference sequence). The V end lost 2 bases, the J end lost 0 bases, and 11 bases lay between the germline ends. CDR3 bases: TGTGCCAGCAGCTTAATTGGGACTCTCTCCTACAATGAGCAGTTCTTC. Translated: CASSLIGTLSYNEQFF.

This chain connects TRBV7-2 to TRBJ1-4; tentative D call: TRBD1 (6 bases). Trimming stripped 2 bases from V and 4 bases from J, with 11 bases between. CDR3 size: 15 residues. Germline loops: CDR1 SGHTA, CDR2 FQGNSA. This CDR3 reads CASSLQGTRNEKLFF. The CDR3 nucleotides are TGTGCCAGCAGCTTACAGGGGACCCGTAATGAAAAACTGTTTTTT.

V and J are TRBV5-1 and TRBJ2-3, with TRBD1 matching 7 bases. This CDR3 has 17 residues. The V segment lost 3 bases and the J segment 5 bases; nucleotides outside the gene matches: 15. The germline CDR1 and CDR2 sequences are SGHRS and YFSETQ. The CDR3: CASSSAGTEDPRDTQYF. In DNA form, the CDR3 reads TGCGCCAGCAGCTCAGCCGGGACAGAGGATCCCAGAGATACGCAGTATTTT. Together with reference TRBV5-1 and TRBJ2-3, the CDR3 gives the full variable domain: KAGVTQTPRYLIKTRGQQVTLSCSPISGHRSVSWYQQTPGQGLQFLFEYFSETQRNKGNFPGRFSGRQFSNSRSEMNVSTLELGDSALYLCASSSAGTEDPRDTQYFGPGTRLTVL.

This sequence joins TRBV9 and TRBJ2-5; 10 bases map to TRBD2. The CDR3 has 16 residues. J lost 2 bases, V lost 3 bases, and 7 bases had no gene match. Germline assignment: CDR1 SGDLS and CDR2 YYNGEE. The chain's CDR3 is CASSDSAGGPQETQYF. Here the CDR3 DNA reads TGTGCCAGCAGCGACTCAGCGGGGGGGCCACAAGAGACCCAGTACTTC. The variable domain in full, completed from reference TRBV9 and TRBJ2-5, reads DSGVTQTPKHLITATGQRVTLRCSPRSGDLSVYWYQQSLDQGLQFLIQYYNGEERAKGNILERFSAQQFPDLHSELNLSSLELGDSALYFCASSDSAGGPQETQYFGPGTRLLVL.

The CDR3 DNA is TGTGCCAGCAGTGAATTCAGAGATACGCAGTATTTT. Encoded protein: CASSEFRDTQYF. The genes are TRBV6-1 and TRBJ2-3, with D hard to call. Germline CDR1 reads MNHNS; CDR2 reads SASEGT. CDR3 length: 12 residues. Trimming pared 2 bases from V and 5 bases from J, leaving 5 bases between.

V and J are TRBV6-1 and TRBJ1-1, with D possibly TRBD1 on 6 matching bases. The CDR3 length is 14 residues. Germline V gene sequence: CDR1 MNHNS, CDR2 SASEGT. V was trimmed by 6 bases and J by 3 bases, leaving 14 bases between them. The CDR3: CASSPWGQDTEAFF. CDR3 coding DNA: TGTGCCAGCAGCCCCTGGGGGCAGGACACTGAAGCTTTCTTT.

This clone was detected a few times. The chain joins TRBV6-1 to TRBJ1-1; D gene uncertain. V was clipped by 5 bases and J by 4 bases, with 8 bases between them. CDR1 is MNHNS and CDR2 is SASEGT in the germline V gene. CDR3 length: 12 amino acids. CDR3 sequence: CASSKSRTEAFF. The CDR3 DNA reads TGTGCCAGCAGTAAGAGTCGCACTGAAGCTTTCTTT.

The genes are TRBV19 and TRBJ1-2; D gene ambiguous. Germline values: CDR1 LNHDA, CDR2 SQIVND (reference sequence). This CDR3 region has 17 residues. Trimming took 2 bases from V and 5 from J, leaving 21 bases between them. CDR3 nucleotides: TGTGCCAGTAGTATAACCCCCCGCCAGTCTGGAGTTTATGGCTACACCTTC. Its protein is CASSITPRQSGVYGYTF.